These 27 T cell receptor beta chains originate from one sample sequenced in a study of T-cell reconstitution after alpha-beta-depleted transplantation in children (dated by TCRdb to 2015 to 2016). Library preparation employed PCR. The sequencer listed for this sample is Illumina HiSeq 2500. To normalize quantification of the TCRbeta repertoire, the TCR libraries were built with molecular barcoding that relied on unique molecular identifiers. TCRdb reanalyzed the raw reads on its own, using fastp at Q25 for trimming and MiXCR for clone calling, and kept in-frame beta chains. Each entry merges the rows of one CDR3 protein and shows their most common DNA and genes. The sample contains about 70,000 distinct CDR3 sequences, roughly 10% of them found a single time. Of the sample, around 13% is held by the ten largest clones. Read against the paper, the sample's treatment or condition label means: allogeneic hematopoietic cell transplantation with graft depleted of TCRalphabeta T cells and CD19 B cells.

The source material was PBMCs, sampled before TCRalphabeta/CD19-depleted stem cell transplant. The receptors originated from a boy between 10 and 17 years old with acute myeloid leukemia, due to receive a stem cell transplant.

This clonotype was recorded many times. The rearrangement joins TRBV29-1 to TRBJ2-1; D remains unclear. With 7 bases removed from V and 7 bases from J, the gap between germline ends came to 17 bases. The CDR3 spans 13 residues. The germline gives CDR1 SQVTM, CDR2 ANQGSEA. DNA of the CDR3: TGCAGCGCCAGACTGACCCCGCTAAATGAGCAGTTCTTC. Amino acids: CSARLTPLNEQFF.

This clonotype was counted at least ten times. The V and J genes are TRBV20-1 and TRBJ2-1; TRBD2 matches at 7 bases. V was clipped by 0 bases and J by 6 bases; unmatched bases: 5. There are 14 residues in the CDR3. Germline lookup yields CDR1 DFQATT and CDR2 SNEGSKA (reference sequence). In DNA, the CDR3 is TGCAGTGCTAGAGAAGGACTAGTATCCAATGAGCAGTTCTTC. It yields the protein CSAREGLVSNEQFF.

This clonotype has ten or more counts. CDR3 sequence: CATSPDGAGTDTQYF. In DNA, the CDR3 is TGTGCCACCAGCCCCGACGGGGCCGGCACAGATACGCAGTATTTT. The chain employs TRBV24-1 and TRBJ2-3; D assignment may be TRBD1 or TRBD2 (5 bases each). CDR3 length: 15 residues. In germline, CDR1 is KGHDR, CDR2 SFDVKD. V was cut by 7 bases and J by 1 base, with 14 bases left in between.

This clonotype appeared many times. The V call is TRBV7-2, the J call TRBJ2-1; tentatively, D is TRBD2 (6 bases). V was trimmed by 7 bases and J by 3 bases, leaving 13 bases between them. This CDR3 spans 14 amino acids. Per germline, CDR1 SGHTA and CDR2 FQGNSA. The CDR3 is CASTAYGSYNEQFF. The CDR3 bases are TGTGCCAGCACAGCATACGGGAGCTACAATGAGCAGTTCTTC.

This clonotype was detected ten times or more. This chain links TRBV6-5 with TRBJ2-7, with 16 bases matching TRBD2. The V segment lost 6 bases and the J segment 1 base; nucleotides outside the gene matches: 9. Germline CDR1 and CDR2: MNHEY and SVGAGI. The CDR3 length is 18 residues. For the CDR3, the DNA is TGTGCCAGCAGGCCTCTGGGGACTAGCGGGAGGGTGTCCTACGAGCAGTACTTC. Amino acids: CASRPLGTSGRVSYEQYF.

This clonotype appeared a few times. Written as DNA, the CDR3 is TGTGCCAGCAGCCCCAGGGGCTGGGGCACTGAAGCTTTCTTT. Its protein is CASSPRGWGTEAFF. The chain employs TRBV7-2 and TRBJ1-1; tentatively, D is TRBD1 (6 bases). Germline V gives CDR1 SGHTA, CDR2 FQGNSA. With 5 bases removed from V and 4 bases from J, the gap between germline ends came to 14 bases. The CDR3 consists of 14 residues.

This clonotype came up many times. The rearrangement uses TRBV7-8 and TRBJ2-1; 9 bases line up with TRBD2. Losses at the gene ends were 5 bases for V and 0 bases for J; bases not matched to a gene: 2. This CDR3 region has 15 residues. From germline, CDR1 is SGHVS and CDR2 FQNEAQ. CDR3 bases: TGTGCCAGCAGCGCTAGCGGGAACTCCTACAATGAGCAGTTCTTC. Protein product: CASSASGNSYNEQFF. Complete variable domain (other parts from reference TRBV7-8 and TRBJ2-1): GAGVSQSPRYKVAKRGQDVALRCDPISGHVSLFWYQQALGQGPEFLTYFQNEAQLDKSGLPSDRFFAERPEGSVSTLKIQRTQQEDSAVYLCASSASGNSYNEQFFGPGTRLTVL.

This clonotype occurred many times. The chain employs TRBV20-1 and TRBJ2-1; 10 positions agree with TRBD2. Germline CDR1 reads DFQATT; CDR2 reads SNEGSKA (reference sequence). The trim removed 3 bases at V and 0 bases at J, leaving 17 bases unmatched. This CDR3 has 20 residues. Here the CDR3 DNA reads TGCAGTGCTAGGGACGCTAGCGGGGGCCCCAGCGACGGCTCCTACAATGAGCAGTTCTTC. Its translation is CSARDASGGPSDGSYNEQFF.

This clonotype appeared many times. The chain joins TRBV28 to TRBJ2-5; TRBD2 matches at 7 bases. Germline V gene sequence: CDR1 MDHEN, CDR2 SYDVKM. The CDR3 runs 14 residues. V lost 3 bases, J lost 7 bases, and 8 bases stayed unmatched. This CDR3 is CASSFLGTTSTQYF. The CDR3 nucleotides are TGTGCCAGCAGTTTTTTGGGGACTACGTCGACCCAGTACTTC.

This clonotype has at least ten counts. The chain combines TRBV27 with TRBJ1-6, with D perhaps matching TRBD1 (5 bases). Germline CDR1 reads MNHEY; CDR2 reads SMNVEV (reference sequence). Trimming pared 0 bases from V and 7 bases from J, leaving 13 bases between. The CDR3 consists of 16 residues. This chain's CDR3 is CASSLSATAPNSPLHF. The CDR3 DNA is TGTGCCAGCAGTTTATCGGCGACAGCCCCGAATTCACCCCTCCACTTT.

This clonotype has ten or more counts. The rearrangement joins TRBV12-3 or TRBV12-4 to TRBJ1-1; no definite D call. The CDR3 has 12 amino acids. Between the trimmed V and J ends, which lost 2 bases and 11 bases, there was a span of 12 bases. This CDR3 is CASSLTRTEAFF. CDR3 DNA sequence: TGTGCCAGCAGTTTAACGCGAACAGAGGCTTTCTTT.

The V and J genes are TRBV9 and TRBJ2-1, with D perhaps matching TRBD1 or TRBD2 (5 bases each). This CDR3 region has 15 residues. V was shortened by 0 bases and J by 7 bases, with 14 bases between the two germline ends. Germline V CDR1 and CDR2: SGDLS, YYNGEE. The CDR3 DNA reads as TGTGCCAGCAGCGTAGCTGGGACGAATCAGAATGAGCAGTTCTTC. It yields the protein CASSVAGTNQNEQFF.

This clonotype occurred many times. The chain links TRBV7-2 to TRBJ2-5; D tentatively fits TRBD1 or TRBD2 (6 bases each). Trimming cost V 0 bases and J 5 bases, with 10 bases left between them. Germline lookup yields CDR1 SGHTA and CDR2 FQGNSA. The CDR3 is 14 residues long. CDR3 DNA: TGTGCCAGCAGCTTAGCGGGGGGCCGGGAGACCCAGTACTTC. This codes for CASSLAGGRETQYF.

This clonotype was observed at least ten times. The chain has TRBV11-2 and TRBJ1-4, with D tentatively TRBD1 (6 bases). Trimming took 2 bases from V and 8 from J, leaving 12 bases between them. This CDR3 has 14 residues. CDR1 and CDR2 (germline): SGHAT, FQNNGV. The CDR3 sequence: CASSLTQGKEKLFF. For the CDR3, the DNA is TGTGCCAGCAGCTTAACGCAGGGGAAAGAAAAACTGTTTTTT.

This clonotype was observed many times. The chain recombines TRBV2 with TRBJ2-1; perhaps TRBD1 as D (6 bases). V shed 8 bases and J shed 5 bases, with 13 bases lying between them. Germline assignment: CDR1 SNHLY and CDR2 FYNNEI. The CDR3 extends over 13 amino acids. CDR3 coding DNA: TGTGCCAGCGGGACATTAACCGACAATGAGCAGTTCTTC. Translation: CASGTLTDNEQFF.

This clonotype has only a few counts. V is TRBV11-3 and J is TRBJ2-7; D gene unclear. This CDR3 is 15 amino acids long. CDR1 and CDR2 from the germline V gene are SGHNT and YENEEA. Trimming removed 0 bases from V and 5 bases from J, with 14 bases in between. Here the CDR3 reads CASSLEGGQLNEQYF. In DNA, the CDR3 is TGTGCCAGCAGCTTAGAGGGCGGCCAGTTGAACGAGCAGTACTTC. Full variable domain (outside the CDR3, taken from reference TRBV11-3 and TRBJ2-7): EAGVVQSPRYKIIEKKQPVAFWCNPISGHNTLYWYLQNLGQGPELLIRYENEEAVDDSQLPKDRFSAERLKGVDSTLKIQPAELGDSAVYLCASSLEGGQLNEQYFGPGTRLTVT.

This clonotype was seen many times. This sequence joins TRBV18 and TRBJ2-1; TRBD2 might be the D (6 bases). In germline, CDR1 is KGHSH, CDR2 LQKENI. Trimming removed 3 bases at V and 5 bases at J, with 8 bases between. The CDR3 covers 13 residues. CDR3 region: CASSPRLDNEQFF. CDR3 in DNA: TGTGCCAGCTCACCCAGACTAGACAATGAGCAGTTCTTC.

This clonotype showed up many times. The chain joins TRBV7-9 to TRBJ1-1; D is unresolved. The germline CDR1 and CDR2 sequences are SEHNR and FQNEAQ (reference sequence). The CDR3 totals 11 residues. Deletions cut 6 bases from V and 8 bases from J, with 10 bases between. CDR3 DNA sequence: TGTGCCAGCAGTTCCACGCACGAAGCTTTCTTT. It codes for CASSSTHEAFF.

This clonotype was observed at least ten times. CDR3 in amino acids: CATSRDIGLYGYTF. DNA of the CDR3: TGTGCCACCAGCAGAGATATTGGGTTGTATGGCTACACCTTC. This chain connects TRBV15 to TRBJ1-2; no definite D call. The V gene lost 0 bases and the J gene lost 5 bases, with 10 bases spanning the gap. The germline gives CDR1 LNHNV, CDR2 YYDKDF (reference sequence). This CDR3 contains 14 residues.

The J gene is TRBJ2-3, the V gene TRBV7-6, with D possibly matching TRBD2 (5 bases). Germline CDR1 reads SGHVS; CDR2 reads FNYEAQ. This CDR3 region has 18 residues. With 5 bases removed from V and 2 bases from J, the gap between germline ends came to 23 bases. The CDR3 here is CASSPNVAWASLTDTQYF. CDR3 DNA sequence: TGTGCCAGCAGCCCTAACGTGGCATGGGCTAGCCTCACAGATACGCAGTATTTT.

As concerns this clonotype: A read error may explain this, as a much larger clone is one base away. V is TRBV5-1 and J is TRBJ1-1; D unclear. The CDR3 is made up of 13 amino acids. The germline V gene has CDR1 SGHRS and CDR2 YFSETQ. The CDR3 spells CASSPSPNTEALF. The DNA of the CDR3 is TGCGCCAGCAGCCCGAGTCCCAACACTGAAGCTCTCTTT. Supplemented by reference TRBV5-1 and TRBJ1-1, the full variable domain reads KAGVTQTPRYLIKTRGQQVTLSCSPISGHRSVSWYQQTPGQGLQFLFEYFSETQRNKGNFPGRFSGRQFSNSRSEMNVSTLELGDSALYLCASSPSPNTEALFGQGTRLTVV.

This clonotype appeared many times. The V and J genes are TRBV2 and TRBJ2-1; D remains unclear. V lost 4 bases to trimming and J lost 9 bases, with 10 bases between them. The CDR3 runs 12 residues. Germline V lookup: CDR1 SNHLY, CDR2 FYNNEI. DNA of the CDR3: TGTGCCAGCAGTGGGACGCGCCGTGAGCAGTTCTTC. Amino acids: CASSGTRREQFF.

This clonotype was seen repeatedly, ten times or more. The J gene is TRBJ2-3, the V gene TRBV6-5; 12 nucleotides line up with TRBD2. In germline, CDR1 is MNHEY, CDR2 SVGAGI. V lost 6 bases, J lost 0 bases, and 10 bases stayed unmatched. The CDR3 covers 18 residues. Here the CDR3 DNA reads TGTGCCAGCAGCCACGGACTAGCGGGAAGATGGAGCACAGATACGCAGTATTTT. Translated, it gives CASSHGLAGRWSTDTQYF.

The rearrangement links TRBV7-2 to TRBJ1-3, with a possible D match to TRBD1 (6 bases). The CDR3 is 16 amino acids. V was shortened by 1 base and J by 2 bases, with 12 bases between the two germline ends. Germline V gene sequence: CDR1 SGHTA, CDR2 FQGNSA. CDR3 DNA: TGTGCCAGCAGCTTAGTTGCGGGGGCGCCTGGAAACACCATATATTTT. It translates to CASSLVAGAPGNTIYF.

This chain connects TRBV20-1 to TRBJ2-3; 7 nucleotides agree with TRBD2. The V gene end was trimmed by 0 bases and the J gene end by 2 bases; junction bases not matched to a gene: 11. The germline V gene encodes CDR1 DFQATT and CDR2 SNEGSKA (reference sequence). The CDR3 is made up of 17 amino acids. CDR3 sequence: CSARDIDERGPTDTQYF. The CDR3 DNA is TGCAGTGCTAGAGATATAGATGAGCGGGGCCCCACAGATACGCAGTATTTT.

This chain links TRBV7-2 with TRBJ2-2, with D unresolved. Trimming stripped 1 base from V and 5 bases from J, with 5 bases between. Germline CDR1 is SGHTA and CDR2 is FQGNSA. The CDR3 runs to 13 residues. CDR3 sequence: CASSLERTGELFF. The CDR3 coding sequence is TGTGCCAGCAGCTTAGAACGGACCGGGGAGCTGTTTTTT.

The chain couples TRBV24-1 to TRBJ2-5; perhaps D is TRBD1 or TRBD2 (5 bases each). Germline CDR1 is KGHDR and CDR2 is SFDVKD. CDR3 length: 14 amino acids. V lost 9 bases and J 1 base, leaving 14 bases between the germline ends. This CDR3 reads CATGAGEVQETQYF. Here the CDR3 DNA reads TGTGCCACCGGGGCGGGTGAAGTCCAAGAGACCCAGTACTTC.